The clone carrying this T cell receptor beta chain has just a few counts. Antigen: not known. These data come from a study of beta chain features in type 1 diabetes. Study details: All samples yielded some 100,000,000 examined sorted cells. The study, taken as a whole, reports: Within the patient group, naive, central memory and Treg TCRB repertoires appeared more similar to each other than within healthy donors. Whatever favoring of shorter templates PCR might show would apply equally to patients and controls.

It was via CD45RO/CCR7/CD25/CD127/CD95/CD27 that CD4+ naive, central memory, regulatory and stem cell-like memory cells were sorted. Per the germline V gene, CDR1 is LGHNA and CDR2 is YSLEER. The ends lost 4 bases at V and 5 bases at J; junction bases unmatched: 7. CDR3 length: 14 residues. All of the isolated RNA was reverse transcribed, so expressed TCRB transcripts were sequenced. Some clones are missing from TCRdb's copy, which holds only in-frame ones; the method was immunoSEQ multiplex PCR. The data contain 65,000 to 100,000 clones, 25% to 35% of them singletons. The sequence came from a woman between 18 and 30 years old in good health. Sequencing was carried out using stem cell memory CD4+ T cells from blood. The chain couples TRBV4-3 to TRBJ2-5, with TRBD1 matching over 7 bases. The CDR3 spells CASSPSGGRETQYF. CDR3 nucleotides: TGCGCCAGCAGCCCCTCAGGGGGAAGGGAGACCCAGTACTTC.